This paragraph reports one TCR beta chain. This sample is part of a study of PD-1 blockade in classical Hodgkin lymphoma. In every patient, relapse followed autologous stem cell transplantation, while exposure to brentuximab vedotin differed. The repertoire was sequenced with immunoSEQ multiplex PCR; TCRdb's copy has only in-frame clones and lacks some. Of more than 45,000 clones listed, roughly 90% are singletons. The CDR3 length is 14 residues. Between the trimmed V and J ends, which lost 1 base and 14 bases, there was a span of 19 bases. Germline loops: CDR1 SGHAT, CDR2 FQNNGV. J is TRBJ2-3 and V is TRBV11-2, with D perhaps TRBD1 or TRBD2 (5 bases each). This TCR derives from a human donor with classical Hodgkin lymphoma. Sample: peripheral blood mononuclear cells (PBMCs), taken before the second cycle of nivolumab. The CDR3 sequence is CASSLAGRAELSYF. The CDR3 nucleotides read TGTGCCAGCAGCTTAGCGGGACGGGCCGAGTTGTCGTATTTT.